The subject of this entry is one T cell receptor (beta chain). Its specificity is not known. The data belong to a study of Ad26.COV2.S vaccination and SARS-CoV-2 variants. In the study overall: As a participant in COV1001, the donor was in the Ad26.COV2.S trial arm. Dosing was one shot or two shots 56 days apart. Whole-study results and caveats: It is possible that the TCR breadth and depth analyses underestimated the total T cell responses.

The CDR3 sequence is 16 residues long. The ends lost 4 bases at V and 8 bases at J; junction bases unmatched: 12. Per germline, CDR1 SGHNT and CDR2 YYREEE (reference sequence). The assay was immunoSEQ multiplex PCR, and TCRdb's table has in-frame clones only and misses some. Of hundreds of thousands of clones in the sample, approximately 88% were seen once. Treatment specified: roughly 20 received Ad26.COV2.S at low or high dose, single or two shots; 5 received placebo; per-sample allocation not given. Repertoires come from day 63 after the first vaccine or placebo injection. This receptor was obtained from a person between 18 and 65 years old who received the Ad26.COV2.S COVID-19 vaccine or a placebo. The gene calls are TRBV5-4 and TRBJ1-6; 7 bases are shared with TRBD1. The sample in question was peripheral blood, obtained in a trial of Ad26.COV2.S vaccine versus placebo. The DNA for the CDR3 is TGTGCCAGCAGCCCTGTAGGGGGCTCATTTGATTCACCCCTCCACTTT. Residues: CASSPVGGSFDSPLHF.